This T cell receptor beta chain emerged from a study of cytomegalovirus exposure and HLA in healthy donors. PCR used 60 Vbeta primers and 13 Jbeta primers. Assay used: immunoSEQ multiplex PCR; TCRdb lists only in-frame clones, some missing. The sample yields 150,000 to 200,000 clones, 70% to 80% seen once. The CDR3 covers 15 residues. The sequencing sample was made of PBMCs. This chain joins TRBV21-1 and TRBJ2-5; the D segment call TRBD1 is taken from the table without a DNA check. TRBV21-1 represents a pseudogene. This sequence was found in a middle-aged woman in good health and CMV-seronegative. The chain's CDR3 is CASSQRTGNQETQYF. CDR3 sequence (DNA): TGTGCCAGCAGCCAACGGACAGGGAACCAAGAGACCCAGTACTTC.